This is a list of T cell receptor beta chains from one sample in a study of graft-versus-host responses after intestinal transplantation. Generated by immunoSEQ multiplex PCR, the TCRdb table keeps only in-frame clones and is missing some. The repertoire consists of about 57,000 clones, with about 90% occurring once and the leading ten covering 1.6%. The sequencing here drew on PBMCs, taken 26 days after transplant. Source of these receptors: a human patient who received an intestinal transplant, so some T cells may come from the graft donor. The CDR3 runs from the conserved cysteine through the conserved F or W. The D gene is left open where the match is weak. Expanded clones get a size class; other rows say once, few or many, or leave the size out.

D	size	V	J	DNA	CDR3
TRBD2	.	TRBV10-3	TRBJ2-1	TGTGCCATCAGTAGGACTAGCGGGAGTGGCAATGAGCAGTTCTTC	CAISRTSGSGNEQFF
.	.	TRBV4-1	TRBJ2-7	TGCGCCAGCAGCCAAATACCCGACAGGTCCTCCTACGAGCAGTACTTC	CASSQIPDRSSYEQYF
.	.	TRBV2	TRBJ2-3	TGTGCCAGCAGGGAGGAGTCAGATACGCAGTATTTT	CASREESDTQYF
.	.	TRBV4-2	TRBJ1-2	TGTGCCAGCAGCCAAGGGCTCACGAACTATGGCTACACCTTC	CASSQGLTNYGYTF
TRBD1	.	TRBV15	TRBJ2-3	TGTGCCACCAGTTCGGAGGACAGGGGGACAGATACGCAGTATTTT	CATSSEDRGTDTQYF
TRBD2	.	TRBV19	TRBJ2-1	TGTGCCAGTAGTCTCTCCACTAGCGGGACTTACAATGAGCAGTTCTTC	CASSLSTSGTYNEQFF
.	.	TRBV30	TRBJ1-2	TGTGCCTGGAGTGGGCAGGGCGGCGATGGCTACACCTTC	CAWSGQGGDGYTF
TRBD1	medium-sized	TRBV7-8	TRBJ1-1	TGTGCCAGCAGCTCACAACAGGGGTGGAACACTGAAGCTTTCTTT	CASSSQQGWNTEAFF
.	.	TRBV2	TRBJ1-1	TGTGCCAGCAGTGGTTCTCGGGAGACTGAAGCTTTCTTT	CASSGSRETEAFF
TRBD1	.	TRBV29-1	TRBJ2-5	TGCAGCGTTGCGGTCCCCCGGACAGGGGGTAAGGAGACCCAGTACTTC	CSVAVPRTGGKETQYF
.	once	TRBV9	TRBJ2-1	TGTGCCAGCAGCCTGTCAGGCGCAAGCTCCTACAATGAGCAGTTCTTC	CASSLSGASSYNEQFF
.	.	TRBV28	TRBJ1-2	TGTGCCAGCAGTTTATACCAGGTCTCTGGCTACACCTTC	CASSLYQVSGYTF
.	.	TRBV25-1	TRBJ2-2	TGTGCCAGCACGGTGACCGGGGAGCTGTTTTTT	CASTVTGELFF
TRBD2	.	TRBV4-1	TRBJ2-7	TGCGCCAGCAGCCAACTATCGAACGTGGGTGCGGGGGTCCCCTACGAGCAGTACTTC	CASSQLSNVGAGVPYEQYF
.	.	TRBV30	TRBJ2-3	TGTGCCTGGGGCTTACAGGGGGGGGGCACAGATACGCAGTATTTT	CAWGLQGGGTDTQYF
TRBD1	.	TRBV7-9	TRBJ2-1	TGTGCCAGCAGCTCCGGCATCGAACAGGGGGCTAAGGACAATGAGCAGTTCTTC	CASSSGIEQGAKDNEQFF
.	few	TRBV6-1	TRBJ1-1	TGTGCCAGCAGTGAAGCGGAGACAGGGAACACTGAAGCTTTCTTT	CASSEAETGNTEAFF
.	.	TRBV2	TRBJ1-3	TGTGCCAGCAGGGAAAGTCAGGGAATGGCGGAAAACACCATATATTTT	CASRESQGMAENTIYF
.	.	TRBV6-5	TRBJ2-4	TGTGCCAGCAGTTACTCGATTGGGGCCAGGGAAAACTTC	CASSYSIGARENF
.	.	TRBV5-1	TRBJ1-5	TGCGCCAGCAGCTTGATGGGGGGAACTCAGCCCCAGCATTTT	CASSLMGGTQPQHF
.	.	TRBV4-1	TRBJ1-6	TGCGCCAGCAGCCAAGGCAGTTATGGTTCACCCCTCCACTTT	CASSQGSYGSPLHF
TRBD1	.	TRBV7-6	TRBJ1-1	TGTGCCAGCAGCTTAATACAGGGGGGGAGGCCCACTGAAGCTTTCTTT	CASSLIQGGRPTEAFF
TRBD2	.	TRBV6-5	TRBJ2-7	TGTGCCGCCCGATCTACTAGCGGGTTCTTC	CAARSTSGFF
.	.	TRBV11-1	TRBJ2-7	TGTGCCAGCAGCTTAGGAGGCGGGCGTGGGGACGAGCAGTACTTC	CASSLGGGRGDEQYF
.	once	TRBV28	TRBJ1-1	TGTGCCAGCAGGAGCGGGTCGAAGAACACTGAAGCTTTCTTT	CASRSGSKNTEAFF
.	.	TRBV13	TRBJ2-4	TGTGCCAGCAGCTTACGTTTTGAGGGGGGGCCGGAAAACATTCAGTACTTC	CASSLRFEGGPENIQYF
.	few	TRBV7-2	TRBJ2-7	TGTGCCAGCAGCTTAGGACTGATCTCCTACGAGCAGTACTTC	CASSLGLISYEQYF
TRBD1	.	TRBV6-5	TRBJ2-5	TGTGCCAGCAGTTACTGGGACAGCCTTGAGACCCAGTACTTC	CASSYWDSLETQYF
TRBD2	.	TRBV6-1	TRBJ2-5	TGTGCCAGCAGTGAACACGGCGGGGGGGCGGAGACCCAGTACTTC	CASSEHGGGAETQYF
TRBD1	.	TRBV7-9	TRBJ2-1	TGTGCCAGCGGAGACCCAGACAGGGGCACCAATGAGGGGCAGTTCTTC	CASGDPDRGTNEGQFF
.	.	TRBV7-9	TRBJ1-1	TGTGCCAGCAGCTCACCGACAGGAAAGAACACTGAAGCTTTCTTT	CASSSPTGKNTEAFF
TRBD2	.	TRBV27	TRBJ2-1	TGTGCCAGCAGCCCCTTACTAGCGGGGGGCCGGAATGAGCAGTTCTTC	CASSPLLAGGRNEQFF
TRBD2	.	TRBV5-4	TRBJ2-1	TGTGCCAGCAGCTTGGCCGGGACTAGCGTTACCCACAATGAGCAGTTCTTC	CASSLAGTSVTHNEQFF
.	.	TRBV30	TRBJ1-2	TGTGCCAAAGGCGGGGGATATGGCTACACCTTC	CAKGGGYGYTF
.	.	TRBV30	TRBJ1-4	TGTGCCTGGGACCCGGGAGCGGGTGAAAAACTGTTTTTT	CAWDPGAGEKLFF
.	.	TRBV7-6	TRBJ2-3	TGTGCCAGCAGCTTAGTCCCCGGGGACACCCCAGATACGCAGTATTTT	CASSLVPGDTPDTQYF
TRBD2	.	TRBV7-7	TRBJ2-5	TGTGCTATCCAACTAGCGGGGGACCCTCGGGAGACCCAGTACTTC	CAIQLAGDPRETQYF
.	.	TRBV11-2	TRBJ2-7	TGTGCCAGCAGCTTTCGGGACTTTGGCGAGCAGTACTTC	CASSFRDFGEQYF
.	.	TRBV11-2	TRBJ2-7	TGTGCCAGCAGCCTGGCCCCAAGCGAGCAGTACTTC	CASSLAPSEQYF
.	.	TRBV7-9	TRBJ1-1	TGTGCCAGCAGGTCCCAGGGGAACACTGAAGCTTTCTTT	CASRSQGNTEAFF
TRBD2	.	TRBV13	TRBJ2-1	TGTGCCAGCAGCCTTGGGACTAGCGGGAGAATCCCCTACAATGAGCAGTTCTTC	CASSLGTSGRIPYNEQFF